This passage covers 13 T cell receptor beta chains from one sample sequenced in a study of blood T cell repertoires in COVID-19. Profiled with immunoSEQ multiplex PCR; TCRdb holds only in-frame clones, not every one. Here the sample spans about 75,000 clones, 79% being singletons. Input material: peripheral blood. These TCRs come from a woman aged 80 or older with active or convalescent COVID-19.

CDR3 region: CASSLVPGAEQYF. CDR3 in DNA: TGTGCCAGCAGCTTGGTTCCAGGGGCCGAGCAGTACTTC. The V gene is TRBV5-6, the J gene TRBJ2-7, with D possibly TRBD1 on 6 matching bases. Germline-derived CDR1 and CDR2 are SGHDT and YYEEEE. The CDR3 is made up of 13 amino acids. V was clipped by 0 bases and J by 6 bases, with 10 bases between them.

J is TRBJ2-1 and V is TRBV6-1, with 10 bases that match TRBD1. CDR3 length: 20 amino acids. Germline CDR1 is MNHNS and CDR2 is SASEGT. The V and J ends lost 0 bases and 4 bases, in that order; junction bases with no gene match: 15. CDR3: CASSEAEGDRGPSLYNEQFF. In DNA form, the CDR3 reads TGTGCCAGCAGTGAAGCGGAAGGGGACAGGGGTCCCTCTTTGTACAATGAGCAGTTCTTC.

This sequence joins TRBV5-1 and TRBJ1-6; TRBD1 aligns across 7 bases. The CDR3 contains 15 residues. V gave up 3 bases and J gave up 7 bases; unmatched junction bases: 7. Germline V CDR1 and CDR2: SGHRS, YFSETQ. The CDR3 DNA reads TGCGCCAGCAGCTCAGCCGGGACAGCAAATTCACCCCTCCACTTT. Residues: CASSSAGTANSPLHF.

The rearrangement uses TRBV6-5 and TRBJ1-5; TRBD1 might be the D (6 bases). Germline CDR1 MNHEY, CDR2 SVGAGI. CDR3 length: 15 residues. The V gene lost 6 bases and the J gene lost 0 bases, with 12 bases spanning the gap. DNA for the CDR3: TGTGCCAGCAGGGCCGAGACAGGTAGCAATCAGCCCCAGCATTTT. Its protein is CASRAETGSNQPQHF.

This clone has a single count. The chain combines TRBV19 with TRBJ1-5; D perhaps matches TRBD1 (6 bases). Germline-derived CDR1 and CDR2 are LNHDA and SQIVND (reference sequence). Trimming stripped 2 bases from V and 7 bases from J, with 18 bases between. The CDR3 is 16 residues long. CDR3 amino acids: CASSILGGGGAQPQHF. The CDR3 bases are TGTGCCAGTAGTATATTAGGAGGGGGGGGCGCCCAGCCCCAGCATTTT.

The V call is TRBV11-2, the J call TRBJ1-2; 7 bases align to TRBD1. CDR3 length: 15 amino acids. CDR1 is SGHAT, CDR2 FQNNGV, per germline. V lost 4 bases to trimming and J lost 4 bases; unmatched junction nucleotides: 9. The CDR3 sequence: CASSSLTGQTYGYTF. The CDR3 DNA reads TGTGCCAGCAGCTCCCTGACAGGGCAAACCTATGGCTACACCTTC.

CDR3 DNA sequence: TGTGCCAGCAGCTTTTTCAGCGGGGGCTCCTACGAGCAGTACTTC. Residues: CASSFFSGGSYEQYF. V usage is TRBV7-8 and J usage is TRBJ2-7, with 8 nucleotides matching TRBD2. V trimming: 3 bases; J trimming: 0 bases; junction bases outside the gene matches: 4. The germline CDR1 and CDR2 sequences are SGHVS and FQNEAQ. This CDR3 comprises 15 residues.

The chain recombines TRBV11-2 with TRBJ2-3, with 7 bases that match TRBD2. The V and J ends lost 4 bases and 1 base, in that order; junction bases with no gene match: 11. The CDR3 has 17 amino acids. Germline values: CDR1 SGHAT, CDR2 FQNNGV. The CDR3 loop is CASSSYGLTSGTDTQYF. The CDR3 DNA reads as TGTGCCAGCAGCTCATACGGCCTAACTAGCGGCACAGATACGCAGTATTTT.

The chain has TRBV20-1 and TRBJ2-1; 11 bases align to TRBD2. Trimming removed 3 bases from V and 7 bases from J; junction bases left unmatched: 5. This CDR3 spans 14 amino acids. Germline V gives CDR1 DFQATT, CDR2 SNEGSKA (reference sequence). This chain's CDR3 is CSASSGRALNEQFF. CDR3 bases: TGCAGTGCTAGTAGCGGGAGGGCCTTGAATGAGCAGTTCTTC.

The rearrangement joins TRBV11-2 to TRBJ1-3; D is ambiguous. Trimming took off 3 bases at V and 3 bases at J, with 6 bases between the two ends. This CDR3 comprises 13 residues. Germline lookup yields CDR1 SGHAT and CDR2 FQNNGV. CDR3 DNA sequence: TGTGCCAGCAGCTTTTACAGTGGAAACACCATATATTTT. Translation gives CASSFYSGNTIYF.

The chain employs TRBV19 and TRBJ1-1, with no clear D. Germline V gene lookup returns CDR1 LNHDA and CDR2 SQIVND (reference sequence). The ends were cut back, 3 bases at V and 1 base at J, with 9 bases in the middle. The CDR3 sequence is 14 residues long. The DNA of the CDR3 is TGTGCCAGTAGTATGACGGGTTCGAACACTGAAGCTTTCTTT. It yields the protein CASSMTGSNTEAFF.

The chain links TRBV7-2 to TRBJ2-5; D is possibly TRBD2 (5 bases). CDR1 is SGHTA, CDR2 FQGNSA, per germline. V gave up 3 bases and J gave up 4 bases, with 12 bases separating them. The CDR3 is 14 residues long. DNA for the CDR3: TGTGCCAGCAGCTTCGGACTGGGGTCAGAGACCCAGTACTTC. This gives the protein CASSFGLGSETQYF.

J is TRBJ1-4 and V is TRBV19, with D uncertain. Trimming cost V 5 bases and J 1 base, with 11 bases left between them. Germline V gene sequence: CDR1 LNHDA, CDR2 SQIVND (reference sequence). This CDR3 is 15 amino acids long. The CDR3 DNA follows: TGTGCCAGTAGTGCCCCCCGGGAAACTAATGAAAAACTGTTTTTT. Its translation: CASSAPRETNEKLFF.